This TCR beta chain was documented in a study of technical replicates of blood from four donors. V shed 3 bases, J shed 8 bases, and the junction held 20 bases outside the gene matches. CDR1 and CDR2 from the germline V gene are SGHDT and YYEEEE. This CDR3 spans 19 amino acids. The method was immunoSEQ multiplex PCR; TCRdb's version includes in-frame clones alone and lacks a portion of them. Here the sample spans about 76,000 clones, 90% to 95% being singletons. The genes are TRBV5-6 and TRBJ1-2, with 12 bases fitting TRBD1. The source is a human donor in good health. Sequences were obtained from T cells isolated from PBMCs. CDR3: CASSSLQTGTGGVSGGYTF. The DNA of the CDR3 is TGTGCCAGCAGCTCTCTCCAAACCGGGACAGGGGGCGTCTCGGGAGGCTACACCTTC.